This T cell receptor beta chain originates from a study of blood T cells in healthy people across ages. Notes on the study in general: Naive and antigen-experienced cells could not be conclusively compared, given unsorted PBMCs.

For this clonotype: Its antigen is unidentified.

The CDR3 has 16 residues. The germline gives CDR1 SNHLY, CDR2 FYNNEI. Trimming took 6 bases from V and 6 from J; bases not matched to a gene: 7. A second PCR, run for about 6 to 12 cycles, used a sample-barcoded 5' primer plus a J-beta primer mix. A tag from a template-switch adaptor with 12 random nucleotides marked each cDNA molecule. Each sample provided no less than 3 million CDR3-containing paired-end reads. TCRdb processed the 5' RACE reads anew with MiXCR; each CDR3 protein has one entry. The data contain 790,000 or so distinct CDR3 sequences, about 47% of them singletons. Sequenced input: blood. The receptor's source is a man aged 80 or over in good health. The chain joins TRBV2 to TRBJ2-1; 14 bases fit TRBD2. CDR3 bases: TGTGCCAGCAGAATCGGACTAGCGGGGGGTCTCAATGAGCAGTTCTTC. This translates into CASRIGLAGGLNEQFF.